This T cell receptor beta chain was identified in a study of T cell responses to AZD1222 COVID-19 vaccine. Study observations and caveats: Across spike, vaccine-associated CD4 TCRs were found, dominant at 160-218 and 743-854. There were mostly white British donors and more females than males, and clonal diversity was possibly underestimated. No day 14 peak samples; only post-peak repertoires were characterized.

As to this clone: Its specificity is not known.

The protocol was immunoSEQ multiplex PCR, while the TCRdb copy is restricted to in-frame clones and leaves out a portion. The sample consists of 150,000 to 200,000 clones, about 90% of them appearing once. The specimen comprised peripheral blood, sampled 28 days after the second AZD1222 dose. This TCR derives from an adult who received the AZD1222 COVID-19 vaccine.

This chain's CDR3 is CSGGTGDEQYF. The CDR3 DNA sequence: TGCAGCGGGGGGACAGGCGACGAGCAGTACTTC. The V call is TRBV29-1, the J call TRBJ2-7; TRBD1 matches 8 bases. The germline gives CDR1 SQVTM, CDR2 ANQGSEA. V was clipped by 7 bases and J by 5 bases; unmatched bases: 4. This CDR3 has 11 residues.